This entry concerns a single T cell receptor beta chain. The method was immunoSEQ multiplex PCR; TCRdb's version includes in-frame clones alone and lacks a portion of them. The table has 250,000 to 350,000 clones, approximately 89% seen once. Deletions cut 1 base from V and 0 bases from J, with 7 bases between. The CDR3 totals 14 residues. Looked up from germline, CDR1 is SEHNR and CDR2 is FQNEAQ (reference sequence). This record comes from a study of blood T cell repertoires in COVID-19. The receptor was derived from a woman younger than 45 who had recovered from COVID-19. V usage is TRBV7-9 and J usage is TRBJ2-7; D unresolved. Sequencing used PBMCs or T cells enriched from blood (not recorded which). CDR3 sequence (DNA): TGTGCCAGCAGCTTAGGCCGCAGCTCCTACGAGCAGTACTTC. Translated, it gives CASSLGRSSYEQYF.